What follows are 4 T cell receptor beta chains derived from one specimen sequenced in a study of OX40 agonist ivuxolimab in advanced cancers. Library creation used the immunoSEQ multiplex PCR assay. The immuneACCESS repertoire file appears here via TCRdb, limited to in-frame rearrangements. These files lack a portion of the clones; in checked studies, under half of the deficit traces to unresolved V genes, and the cause of the others is not known. The sample records about 73,000 clones, around 89% of which are singletons. The ten largest clones represent approximately 0.5% of the sample. Sequenced material: CD4+ or CD8+ T cells sorted from blood, taken in a trial of the OX40 agonist ivuxolimab. All receptors come from an adult with an advanced solid tumor such as melanoma, head and neck, liver or kidney cancer.

This sequence joins TRBV30 and TRBJ2-7; no clear D. Germline-derived CDR1 and CDR2 are GTSNPN and SVGIG (reference sequence). Trimming removed 1 base at V and 4 bases at J, with 5 bases between. This CDR3 is built from 11 residues. Here the CDR3 DNA reads TGTGCCTGGAGTGCTAGGTACGAGCAGTACTTC. Translating gives CAWSARYEQYF.

The V gene is TRBV5-1, the J gene TRBJ2-1, with 10 nucleotides matching TRBD2. V lost 4 bases to trimming and J lost 7 bases; unmatched junction nucleotides: 11. This CDR3 region has 16 residues. Looked up from germline, CDR1 is SGHRS and CDR2 is YFSETQ. The CDR3 protein is CASSPTGLAAGNEQFF. DNA for the CDR3: TGCGCCAGCAGCCCTACCGGACTAGCGGCGGGGAATGAGCAGTTCTTC.

In nucleotides, the CDR3 is TGCAGCGTTGAACAAGGGGCAAAGAGAGAGACCCAGTACTTC. Translated, it gives CSVEQGAKRETQYF. V usage is TRBV29-1 and J usage is TRBJ2-5; D is possibly TRBD1 (5 bases). The CDR3 extends over 14 amino acids. The V end was cut by 2 bases, the J end by 4 bases, with 14 bases between. Germline-derived CDR1 and CDR2 are SQVTM and ANQGSEA.

This clone was counted a single time. This chain links TRBV19 with TRBJ1-4; D possibly corresponds to TRBD1 (5 bases). V shed 1 base and J shed 2 bases, with 8 bases lying between them. The germline V gene has CDR1 LNHDA and CDR2 SQIVND (reference sequence). The CDR3 is made up of 15 amino acids. The CDR3 reads CASSIGGGTNEKLFF. For the CDR3, the DNA is TGTGCCAGTAGTATAGGGGGGGGGACTAATGAAAAACTGTTTTTT.